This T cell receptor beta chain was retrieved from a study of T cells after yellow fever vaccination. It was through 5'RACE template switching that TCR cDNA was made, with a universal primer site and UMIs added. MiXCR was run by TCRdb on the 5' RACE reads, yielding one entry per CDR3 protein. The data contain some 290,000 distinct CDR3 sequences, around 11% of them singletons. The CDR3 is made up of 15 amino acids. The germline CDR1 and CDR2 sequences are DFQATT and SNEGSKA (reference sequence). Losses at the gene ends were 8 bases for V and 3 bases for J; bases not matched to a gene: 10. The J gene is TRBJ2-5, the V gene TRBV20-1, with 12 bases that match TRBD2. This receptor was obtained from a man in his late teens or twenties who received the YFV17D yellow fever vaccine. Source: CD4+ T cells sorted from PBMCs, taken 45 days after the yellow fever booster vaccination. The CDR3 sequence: CSPEGPSGGEETQYF. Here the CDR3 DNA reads TGCAGTCCCGAGGGGCCTAGCGGGGGGGAAGAGACCCAGTACTTC.